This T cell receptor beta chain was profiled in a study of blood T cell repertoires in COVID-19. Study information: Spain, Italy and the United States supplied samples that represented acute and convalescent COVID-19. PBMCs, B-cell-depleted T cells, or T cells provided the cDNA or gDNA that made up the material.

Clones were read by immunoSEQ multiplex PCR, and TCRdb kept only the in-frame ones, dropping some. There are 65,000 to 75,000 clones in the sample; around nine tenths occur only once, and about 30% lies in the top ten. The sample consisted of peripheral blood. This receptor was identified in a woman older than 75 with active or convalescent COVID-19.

The DNA for the CDR3 is TGTGCCAGCAGTCAGAAAGGGGGGGGCGCGACTTTCTTT. This encodes CASSQKGGGATFF. This chain uses TRBV25-1 with TRBJ1-1, with D possibly matching TRBD1 (6 bases). This CDR3 is built from 13 residues. Looked up from germline, CDR1 is MGHDK and CDR2 is SYGVNS. Between the trimmed V and J ends, which lost 5 bases and 12 bases, there was a span of 19 bases.